The sequence of this TCR beta chain was determined in a study of metastatic and nonmetastatic thyroid tumors. Looking at the study overall: Peripheral blood and tumor or nodule samples from malignant and benign thyroid patients were compared.

Original processing notes: The study took CDR3 differences across clinicopathological groups and made a distant-metastasis classifier for papillary thyroid cancer from them. TCRdb reanalyzed the PCR reads via MiXCR. These V and J calls are TCRdb output, not the study's own analysis. The sample has 9,000 to 13,000 clones; roughly an eighth are singletons. Points on this clone: The junction and the germline gene differ at one end; a read error may be behind it.

Until they underwent thyroid surgery, no patient had received any treatment. Germline V lookup: CDR1 MNHNS, CDR2 SASEGT. This CDR3 region has 15 residues. Sequences were obtained from blood. The chain combines TRBV6-1 with TRBJ2-7; D perhaps matches TRBD2 (6 bases). This clonotype was sampled from a female donor with papillary thyroid cancer or a benign thyroid nodule (not recorded which). Some clones in this sample may be carry-over from other donors' samples. In nucleotides, the CDR3 is TGCTCCAGCAGTGAAGCTGGCCGGAGGGCCTACGAGCAGTACTTC. Protein sequence: CSSSEAGRRAYEQYF.